The subject of this entry is one T cell receptor (beta chain). TCRdb's table, derived via immunoSEQ multiplex PCR, lists solely in-frame clones and lacks some. The table shows roughly 190,000 clones, with around 93% occurring only once. This sample was taken from a study of control samples from healthy donors and cancer patients. Per germline, CDR1 SGHAT and CDR2 FQDESV (reference sequence). The CDR3 totals 15 residues. Deletions cut 3 bases from V and 1 base from J, with 12 bases between. This clonotype originated in a man in his thirties or forties in good health. This chain joins TRBV11-1 and TRBJ1-1, with a possible D match to TRBD1 (5 bases). Sequencing used blood. The CDR3 loop is CASSLDTSGNTEAFF. The DNA of the CDR3 is TGTGCCAGCAGCTTGGACACGTCGGGGAACACTGAAGCTTTCTTT. The variable domain in full, completed from reference TRBV11-1 and TRBJ1-1, reads EAEVAQSPRYKITEKSQAVAFWCDPISGHATLYWYRQILGQGPELLVQFQDESVVDDSQLPKDRFSAERLKGVDSTLKIQPAELGDSAMYLCASSLDTSGNTEAFFGQGTRLTVV.